These 4 T cell receptor beta chains came from one sample sequenced in a study of graft-versus-host responses after intestinal transplantation. The method was immunoSEQ multiplex PCR; TCRdb's version includes in-frame clones alone and lacks a portion of them. The sample has 45,000 to 55,000 clones, roughly 91% seen once. The material was PBMCs, obtained around 800 days after a first intestinal transplant, on the day of a second. All receptors derive from a human patient who received an intestinal transplant, so some T cells may come from the graft donor.

The J gene is TRBJ2-5, the V gene TRBV28; D possibly corresponds to TRBD1 (5 bases). The DNA end favors TRBJ2-7, so the J call may be wrong. The CDR3 has 15 amino acids. Germline V gene sequence: CDR1 MDHEN, CDR2 SYDVKM. As DNA, the CDR3 is TGTGCCAGCGCCTCGGCGGCAGGGAACTCCTACGAGCAGTACTTC. Its protein is CASASAAGNSYEQYF.

The V call is TRBV5-8, the J call TRBJ2-5; 13 bases align to TRBD2. The germline gives CDR1 SGHTS, CDR2 YDEGEE. The CDR3 spans 19 residues. V was pared by 4 bases and J by 2 bases, with 14 bases of the junction left unmatched. The DNA of the CDR3 is TGTGCCAGCAGCCTTCCTCCGGGACTAGCGGGATCCTTTCAAGAGACCCAGTACTTC. This translates into CASSLPPGLAGSFQETQYF.

V gene TRBV15 combines with J gene TRBJ2-3; a weak D match, TRBD2 (6 bases). The CDR3 has 19 residues. Germline lookup yields CDR1 LNHNV and CDR2 YYDKDF (reference sequence). With 0 bases removed from V and 3 bases from J, the gap between germline ends came to 22 bases. The CDR3 here is CATSRDFLRWRVWTDTQYF. The CDR3 DNA reads as TGTGCCACCAGCAGAGATTTTTTACGGTGGAGGGTGTGGACAGATACGCAGTATTTT.

This chain links TRBV10-2 with TRBJ2-7, with a possible D match to TRBD1 (6 bases). Per germline, CDR1 WSHSY and CDR2 SAAADI. Between the trimmed V and J ends, which lost 1 base and 5 bases, there was a span of 15 bases. The CDR3 sequence is 15 residues long. Here the CDR3 DNA reads TGCGCCAGCAGTGAGTTCGTAATACAGGGCAACGAGCAGTACTTC. Encoded protein: CASSEFVIQGNEQYF.